The 28 T cell receptor beta chains below come from one sample, sequenced in a study of OX40 agonist ivuxolimab in advanced cancers. Sequenced by immunoSEQ multiplex PCR; TCRdb stores in-frame clones only, minus some. The sample lists about 110,000 clones, 75% to 95% occurring once. The sequencing here drew on CD4+ or CD8+ T cells sorted from blood, taken in a trial of the OX40 agonist ivuxolimab. The receptor set was obtained from an adult with an advanced solid tumor such as melanoma, head and neck, liver or kidney cancer.

V gene TRBV4-2 combines with J gene TRBJ1-6, with D tentatively TRBD1 (6 bases). The V gene's germline CDR1 is LGHNA and CDR2 YNFKEQ. The V end was cut by 4 bases, the J end by 8 bases, with 15 bases between. CDR3 size: 15 residues. CDR3 residues: CASSREGVGDSPLHF. DNA of the CDR3: TGTGCCAGCAGCCGGGAGGGGGTTGGGGATTCACCCCTCCACTTT.

This chain connects TRBV11-2 to TRBJ2-2; the D gene is possibly TRBD2 (6 bases). V gave up 5 bases and J gave up 6 bases, with 19 bases separating them. The germline CDR1 and CDR2 sequences are SGHAT and FQNNGV. The CDR3 runs 16 residues. This CDR3 is CASSVRGGTISGELFF. DNA for the CDR3: TGTGCCAGCAGCGTACGTGGCGGGACGATTTCCGGGGAGCTGTTTTTT.

V and J are TRBV19 and TRBJ1-2; 7 bases are shared with TRBD1. This CDR3 region has 15 residues. Per germline, CDR1 LNHDA and CDR2 SQIVND (reference sequence). Trimming removed 5 bases from V and 6 bases from J; junction bases left unmatched: 12. CDR3 bases: TGTGCCAGTAGTGTCCCGGGACAGAGTATAGATGGCTACACCTTC. Protein: CASSVPGQSIDGYTF.

The rearrangement uses TRBV6-5 and TRBJ1-1; D is ambiguous. Germline CDR1 MNHEY, CDR2 SVGAGI. V shed 6 bases and J shed 10 bases, with 15 bases lying between them. The CDR3 runs to 12 residues. CDR3 sequence reads: CASRRSGSRAFF. Written as DNA, the CDR3 is TGTGCCAGCAGGCGGTCGGGGAGCCGAGCTTTCTTT.

This chain uses TRBV5-8 with TRBJ1-1; 8 positions agree with TRBD1. Germline assignment: CDR1 SGHTS and CDR2 YDEGEE. The CDR3 totals 13 residues. The J segment lost 2 bases and the V segment lost 6 bases, leaving 3 bases of the junction unmatched. CDR3 amino acids: CASNGQGNTEAFF. The CDR3 coding sequence is TGTGCCAGCAACGGACAGGGCAACACTGAAGCTTTCTTT.

The chain employs TRBV5-1 and TRBJ2-5, with D unclear. Trimming left V 3 bases short and J 4 bases short, with 10 bases between. Germline values: CDR1 SGHRS, CDR2 YFSETQ. This CDR3 spans 13 amino acids. CDR3 in DNA: TGCGCCAGCAGCTCCCGGATAGTAGAGACCCAGTACTTC. It specifies CASSSRIVETQYF.

The chain is built from TRBV4-1 and TRBJ1-5, with D perhaps TRBD1 (5 bases). The CDR3 has 14 residues. Germline CDR1 and CDR2: MGHRA and YSYEKL. Trimming shortened V by 4 bases and J by 5 bases, and 12 bases separated the two germline ends. The CDR3, as DNA: TGCGCCAGCAGCCCCTCGGAGGGGTATCAGCCCCAGCATTTT. Translation gives CASSPSEGYQPQHF.

The V and J genes are TRBV7-8 and TRBJ2-1; D is unclear. The germline gives CDR1 SGHVS, CDR2 FQNEAQ. The CDR3 runs 13 residues. V lost 1 base and J 10 bases, leaving 11 bases between the germline ends. Here the CDR3 reads CASSLDPIGEQFF. The CDR3, as DNA: TGTGCCAGCAGCTTAGATCCTATCGGCGAGCAGTTCTTC.

The chain links TRBV2 to TRBJ1-5; D is possibly TRBD1 (5 bases). Germline CDR1 SNHLY, CDR2 FYNNEI. Trimming stripped 2 bases from V and 2 bases from J, with 7 bases between. This CDR3 spans 14 amino acids. The CDR3 loop reads CASSEQGGNQPQHF. The CDR3 DNA follows: TGTGCCAGCAGTGAACAAGGGGGCAATCAGCCCCAGCATTTT. Supplemented by reference TRBV2 and TRBJ1-5, the full variable domain reads EPEVTQTPSHQVTQMGQEVILRCVPISNHLYFYWYRQILGQKVEFLVSFYNNEISEKSEIFDDQFSVERPDGSNFTLKIRSTKLEDSAMYFCASSEQGGNQPQHFGDGTRLSIL.

This chain connects TRBV5-6 to TRBJ2-6; no firm D call. The germline gives CDR1 SGHDT, CDR2 YYEEEE. The CDR3 spans 15 residues. V was pared by 0 bases and J by 0 bases, with 4 bases between. The CDR3 is CASSLAGSGANVLTF. The DNA for the CDR3 is TGTGCCAGCAGCTTGGCAGGCTCTGGGGCCAACGTCCTGACTTTC. The whole variable domain, filled in from reference TRBV5-6 and TRBJ2-6, reads DAGVTQSPTHLIKTRGQQVTLRCSPKSGHDTVSWYQQALGQGPQFIFQYYEEEERQRGNFPDRFSGHQFPNYSSELNVNALLLGDSALYLCASSLAGSGANVLTFGAGSRLTVL.

This rearrangement joins TRBV7-3 to TRBJ2-3, with D perhaps matching TRBD2 (7 bases). V was shortened by 6 bases and J by 2 bases, with 18 bases between the two germline ends. The CDR3 extends over 16 amino acids. Looked up from germline, CDR1 is SGHTA and CDR2 is FQGTGA. The CDR3, as DNA: TGTGCCAGCAGTCCAATGGGGGCGGGGGCCACAGATACGCAGTATTTT. Translation gives CASSPMGAGATDTQYF.

The J gene is TRBJ1-1, the V gene TRBV11-1; the D is unclear. The germline V gene has CDR1 SGHAT and CDR2 FQDESV (reference sequence). This CDR3 is built from 11 residues. V was shortened by 8 bases and J by 1 base, with 5 bases between the two germline ends. The CDR3, as DNA: TGTGCCAGCGGTTCGAACACTGAAGCTTTCTTT. It encodes CASGSNTEAFF. Variable domain in full (rest from reference TRBV11-1 and TRBJ1-1): EAEVAQSPRYKITEKSQAVAFWCDPISGHATLYWYRQILGQGPELLVQFQDESVVDDSQLPKDRFSAERLKGVDSTLKIQPAELGDSAMYLCASGSNTEAFFGQGTRLTVV.

This clone appeared once. The chain uses TRBV2 and TRBJ1-3, with D possibly being TRBD1 (5 bases). V was clipped by 5 bases and J by 0 bases, with 14 bases between them. The CDR3 has 16 residues. Germline V lookup: CDR1 SNHLY, CDR2 FYNNEI. CDR3 in amino acids: CASSWDARTSGNTIYF. The CDR3 region has the DNA TGTGCCAGCAGTTGGGACGCTCGAACCTCTGGAAACACCATATATTTT.

The chain joins TRBV13 to TRBJ2-7; 9 positions match TRBD1. The germline V gene has CDR1 PRHDT and CDR2 FYEKMQ (reference sequence). The CDR3 has 16 amino acids. Unmatched junction bases numbered 9, after V lost 5 bases and J lost 1 base. This CDR3 is CASSDRGTGISYEQYF. In nucleotides, the CDR3 is TGTGCCAGCAGCGACCGAGGGACAGGGATTTCCTACGAGCAGTACTTC.

The J gene is TRBJ1-5, the V gene TRBV10-3; 11 bases are a match to TRBD1. Germline V gene lookup returns CDR1 ENHRY and CDR2 SYGVKD. V was pared by 0 bases and J by 7 bases, with 2 bases of the junction left unmatched. This CDR3 is 15 amino acids long. CDR3 in amino acids: CAISESGQGAQPQHF. The CDR3 DNA is TGTGCCATCAGTGAGTCAGGACAGGGGGCACAGCCCCAGCATTTT.

The chain uses TRBV18 and TRBJ1-1; D is ambiguous. V was pared by 0 bases and J by 4 bases, with 12 bases between. CDR3 length: 15 residues. CDR1 is KGHSH and CDR2 is LQKENI in the germline V gene. The CDR3 loop reads CASSPPSGVGTEAFF. The DNA of the CDR3 is TGTGCCAGCTCACCACCGTCTGGGGTGGGCACTGAAGCTTTCTTT.

V gene TRBV11-2 combines with J gene TRBJ2-7; 8 bases align to TRBD1. This CDR3 is 14 amino acids long. CDR1 and CDR2 from the germline V gene are SGHAT and FQNNGV. V shed 6 bases and J 2 bases; nucleotides not matched to a gene: 6. The CDR3 spells CASRHRDRTYEQYF. CDR3 sequence (DNA): TGTGCCAGCAGGCATCGGGACAGGACCTACGAGCAGTACTTC.

The chain joins TRBV7-3 to TRBJ2-7; 9 bases match TRBD1. V trimming: 6 bases; J trimming: 0 bases; junction bases outside the gene matches: 6. The germline gives CDR1 SGHTA, CDR2 FQGTGA. This CDR3 has 15 residues. The CDR3 sequence: CASSLGTGSSYEQYF. As DNA, the CDR3 is TGTGCCAGCAGTTTGGGGACAGGGAGCTCCTACGAGCAGTACTTC.

This clone was seen a single time. V is TRBV5-8 and J is TRBJ1-6; the D gene is possibly TRBD1 (5 bases). The V and J ends lost 1 base and 8 bases respectively, with 7 bases between them. Germline CDR1 and CDR2: SGHTS and YDEGEE. This CDR3 is built from 13 residues. CDR3 amino acids: CASSLQGDSPLHF. The CDR3 region has the DNA TGTGCCAGCAGCTTGCAGGGCGATTCACCCCTCCACTTT. The variable domain in full, with the rest retrieved from reference TRBV5-8 and TRBJ1-6, is EAGVTQSPTHLIKTRGQQATLRCSPISGHTSVYWYQQALGLGLQFLLWYDEGEERNRGNFPPRFSGRQFPNYSSELNVNALELEDSALYLCASSLQGDSPLHFGNGTRLTVT.

The rearrangement uses TRBV29-1 and TRBJ1-1, with D unresolved. Germline V gives CDR1 SQVTM, CDR2 ANQGSEA. The V end was cut by 4 bases, the J end by 4 bases, with 13 bases between. This CDR3 region has 13 residues. CDR3 nucleotide sequence: TGCAGCGTTGGGTTGAGGGAAGGCACTGAAGCTTTCTTT. Its translation is CSVGLREGTEAFF. The whole variable domain, filled in from reference TRBV29-1 and TRBJ1-1, reads SAVISQKPSRDICQRGTSLTIQCQVDSQVTMMFWYRQQPGQSLTLIATANQGSEATYESGFVIDKFPISRPNLTFSTLTVSNMSPEDSSIYLCSVGLREGTEAFFGQGTRLTVV.

The V and J genes are TRBV19 and TRBJ1-4; weak D call: TRBD1 (6 bases). The CDR3 spans 13 residues. The germline V and J ends were trimmed by 5 bases and 5 bases, with 9 bases remaining between them. Germline V gene lookup returns CDR1 LNHDA and CDR2 SQIVND (reference sequence). The CDR3 loop is CASSRGLNEKLFF. The DNA of the CDR3 is TGTGCCAGTAGTCGGGGGCTGAATGAAAAACTGTTTTTT.

The chain links TRBV19 to TRBJ1-4, with D tentatively TRBD1 (6 bases). V was cut by 3 bases and J by 6 bases, with 14 bases left in between. The CDR3 sequence is 15 residues long. Germline V lookup: CDR1 LNHDA, CDR2 SQIVND (reference sequence). The CDR3 bases are TGTGCCAGTAGTATCCGTCGGACAGCCCATGAAAAACTGTTTTTT. This encodes CASSIRRTAHEKLFF.

The J gene is TRBJ1-4, the V gene TRBV6-6; D possibly corresponds to TRBD1 (6 bases). Trimming cost V 6 bases and J 8 bases, with 13 bases left between them. The CDR3 consists of 13 residues. Germline CDR1 reads MNHNY; CDR2 reads SVGAGI (reference sequence). The CDR3 protein is CASRGGTSEKLFF. The CDR3 coding sequence is TGTGCCAGCAGGGGCGGGACATCCGAAAAACTGTTTTTT.

The CDR3 DNA reads TGCGCCAGCAGTGAGCTGGATGAGCAGTTCTTC. It translates to CASSELDEQFF. The chain uses TRBV10-1 and TRBJ2-1; D gene unclear. V gave up 2 bases and J gave up 8 bases, with 4 bases separating them. The CDR3 sequence is 11 residues long. CDR1 is WNHNN, CDR2 SYGVQD, per germline (reference sequence).

The chain joins TRBV7-9 to TRBJ1-1; D unclear. The CDR3 has 12 residues. Trimming removed 1 base from V and 4 bases from J, with 4 bases in between. Germline-derived CDR1 and CDR2 are SEHNR and FQNEAQ (reference sequence). The CDR3 loop is CASSLELTEAFF. DNA of the CDR3: TGTGCCAGCAGCTTAGAACTCACTGAAGCTTTCTTT.

The gene calls are TRBV11-3 and TRBJ2-5, with 8 bases aligning to TRBD1. This CDR3 is 15 amino acids long. Trimming took 5 bases from V and 5 from J; bases not matched to a gene: 10. CDR1 is SGHNT and CDR2 is YENEEA in the germline V gene. The CDR3 protein is CASSLPTGGRETQYF. CDR3 bases: TGTGCCAGCAGCCTACCTACAGGGGGACGGGAGACCCAGTACTTC.

The genes are TRBV5-1 and TRBJ2-5; tentatively, D is TRBD2 (6 bases). Trimming stripped 5 bases from V and 4 bases from J, with 12 bases between. Germline CDR1 is SGHRS and CDR2 is YFSETQ. There are 13 residues in the CDR3. The CDR3 sequence is CASRGGSGETQYF. The DNA of the CDR3 is TGCGCCAGCAGGGGGGGTAGCGGAGAGACCCAGTACTTC.

This clone was picked up one time. This chain uses TRBV20-1 with TRBJ2-7, with unresolved D. The CDR3 is 11 amino acids. With 5 bases removed from V and 3 bases from J, the gap between germline ends came to 8 bases. Germline CDR1 reads DFQATT; CDR2 reads SNEGSKA (reference sequence). The CDR3 coding sequence is TGCAGTGCTCCCGGCGGCTACGAGCAGTACTTC. Its translation is CSAPGGYEQYF.